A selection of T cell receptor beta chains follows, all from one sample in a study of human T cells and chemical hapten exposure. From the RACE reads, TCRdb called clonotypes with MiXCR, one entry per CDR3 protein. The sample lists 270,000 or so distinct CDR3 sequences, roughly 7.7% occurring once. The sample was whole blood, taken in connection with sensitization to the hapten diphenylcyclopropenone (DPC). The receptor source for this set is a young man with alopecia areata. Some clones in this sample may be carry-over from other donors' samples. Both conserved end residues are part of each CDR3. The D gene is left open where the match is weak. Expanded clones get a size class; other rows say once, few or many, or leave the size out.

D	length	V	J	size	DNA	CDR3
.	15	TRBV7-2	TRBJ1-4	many	TGTGCCAGCAGCCAAGTCGGGGGGACTAATGAAAAACTGTTTTTT	CASSQVGGTNEKLFF
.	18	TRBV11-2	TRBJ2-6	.	TGTGCCAGCAGTTCCCCTCGGGGTGCGTCCGGGGGGGCCAACGTCCTGACTTTC	CASSSPRGASGGANVLTF
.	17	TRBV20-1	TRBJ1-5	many	TGCAGTGCTTCACTGGGCAGGCTAGAGATTAGCAATCAGCCCCAGCATTTT	CSASLGRLEISNQPQHF
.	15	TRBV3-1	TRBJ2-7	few	TGTGCCAGCAGCCAAGGGCCAGGGTCCTCCTACGAGCAGTACTTC	CASSQGPGSSYEQYF
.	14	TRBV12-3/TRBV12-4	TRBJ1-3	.	TGTGCCAGCAGTCCGGCAGGGGTTGGAAACACCATATATTTT	CASSPAGVGNTIYF
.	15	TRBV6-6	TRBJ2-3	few	TGTGCCAGCAGCCTTAACAGGGCTCGGGAAGATACGCAGTATTTT	CASSLNRAREDTQYF
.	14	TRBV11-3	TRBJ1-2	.	TGTGCCAGCAGCTTCGACAGGAGGAACTATGGCTACACCTTC	CASSFDRRNYGYTF
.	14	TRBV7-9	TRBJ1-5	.	TGTGCCAGCAGCTCCATGCTGGAGGGTCAGCCCCAGCATTTT	CASSSMLEGQPQHF
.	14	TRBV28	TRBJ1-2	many	TGTGCCAGCACCATGGTCGGGGTGACCTATGGCTACACCTTC	CASTMVGVTYGYTF
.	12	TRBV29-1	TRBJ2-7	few	TGCAGCGTTGACTTCCACTCCGGGTTACAGTACTTC	CSVDFHSGLQYF
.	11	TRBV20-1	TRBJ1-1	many	TGCAGTGCTAGATGGGCGGGTGAAGCTTTCTTT	CSARWAGEAFF
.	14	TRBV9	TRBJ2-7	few	TGTGCCAGCAGCGCAGTTCCAGGGGACTACGAGCAGTACTTC	CASSAVPGDYEQYF
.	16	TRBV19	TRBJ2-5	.	TGTGCCAGTAGTATTTGGGGGGCCAAGACCGAAGAGACCCAGTACTTC	CASSIWGAKTEETQYF
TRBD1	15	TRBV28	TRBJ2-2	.	TGTGCCAGCACAGGGGGCGGTCGGATCACCGGGGAGCTGTTTTTT	CASTGGGRITGELFF
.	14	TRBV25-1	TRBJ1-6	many	TGTGCCAGCAGTGAATTCAAGGGGAATTCACCCCTCCACTTT	CASSEFKGNSPLHF
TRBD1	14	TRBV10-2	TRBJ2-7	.	TGCGCCAGCCGTGCGGGACAGGGGAGCTACGAGCAGTACTTC	CASRAGQGSYEQYF
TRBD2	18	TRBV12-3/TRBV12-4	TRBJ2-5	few	TGTGCCAGCGTCGAGCTTCAGACTAGCAACCTGTACCAAGAGACCCAGTACTTC	CASVELQTSNLYQETQYF
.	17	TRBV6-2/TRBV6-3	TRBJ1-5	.	TGTGCCAGCAGTTACTCTGCAAGGACGGATAGCAATCAGCCCCAGCATTTT	CASSYSARTDSNQPQHF
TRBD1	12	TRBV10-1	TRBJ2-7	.	TGCGCCAGTGGGACAGGGCCCTACGAGCAGTACTTC	CASGTGPYEQYF
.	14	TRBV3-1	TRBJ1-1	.	TGTGCCAGCAGCCCCCGAGGCCTGACCACTGAAGCTTTCTTT	CASSPRGLTTEAFF